A selection of T cell receptor beta chains follows, all from one sample in a study of T cell responses to AZD1222 COVID-19 vaccine. Here immunoSEQ multiplex PCR was the method, and the copy in TCRdb shows in-frame clones only, minus some. The sample lists 150,000 to 200,000 clones; approximately 92% were seen once. Source: peripheral blood, taken on day 0 of AZD1222 vaccination. The receptors here all came from an adult in good health. Each CDR3 is given with its conserved first and last residue. The D gene is left open where the match is weak. Not every row has a clone size; where given, it reads once, few, many or a size class.

v_call,clone_size,d_call,cdr3_length,j_call,cdr3_aa,cdr3_nt
TRBV6-2/TRBV6-3,.,.,17,TRBJ2-7,CASSSPPGTPGRYEQYF,TGTGCCAGCAGTTCCCCGCCAGGGACACCTGGGAGATACGAGCAGTACTTC
TRBV20-1,once,.,13,TRBJ1-2,CSASPPQVLGYTF,TGCAGTGCTAGTCCCCCTCAGGTTTTGGGCTACACCTTC
TRBV9,.,.,15,TRBJ1-5,CASSRYSDINQPQHF,TGTGCCAGCAGCCGTTACAGTGATATCAATCAGCCCCAGCATTTT
TRBV10-3,.,.,13,TRBJ1-2,CAISDGDWDGYTF,TGTGCCATCAGTGACGGGGATTGGGATGGCTACACCTTC
TRBV9,.,.,15,TRBJ1-3,CASSGASVSGNTIYF,TGTGCCAGCAGCGGGGCCTCCGTCTCTGGAAACACCATATATTTT
TRBV12-3/TRBV12-4,.,.,11,TRBJ2-5,CASSFRETQYF,TGTGCCAGCAGTTTCCGGGAGACCCAGTACTTC
TRBV27,.,TRBD2,17,TRBJ2-7,CASSLFPTSGGVYEQYF,TGTGCCAGCAGTTTATTCCCGACTAGCGGGGGTGTCTACGAGCAGTACTTC
TRBV3-1/TRBV3-2,.,.,14,TRBJ1-2,CASSQAAQRSGYTF,TGTGCCAGCAGCCAAGCCGCCCAACGCTCTGGCTACACCTTC
TRBV7-2,.,.,13,TRBJ2-1,CASSTPRGNEQFF,TGTGCCAGCAGCACTCCCCGGGGGAATGAGCAGTTCTTC
TRBV18,.,.,13,TRBJ2-2,CASSWDRTGELFF,TGTGCCAGCTCCTGGGACCGGACCGGGGAGCTGTTTTTT
TRBV5-1,.,.,15,TRBJ1-3,CASKSGGTSGNTIYF,TGCGCCAGCAAATCGGGGGGAACCTCTGGAAACACCATATATTTT
TRBV7-8,.,.,18,TRBJ1-1,CASSPTRRPAPMNTEAFF,TGTGCCAGCAGCCCAACCCGAAGGCCAGCTCCTATGAACACTGAAGCTTTCTTT
TRBV4-1,.,.,16,TRBJ1-3,CASSQDRRFSGNTIYF,TGCGCCAGCAGCCAAGATAGAAGGTTCTCTGGAAACACCATATATTTT
TRBV30,.,.,15,TRBJ2-7,CAWSPRASPWVEQYF,TGTGCCTGGAGTCCCCGGGCCTCACCTTGGGTGGAGCAGTACTTC
TRBV5-1,.,TRBD1,14,TRBJ2-1,CASSNGQDENEQFF,TGCGCCAGCAGCAACGGACAGGATGAGAATGAGCAGTTCTTC
TRBV7-2,once,TRBD1,18,TRBJ2-5,CASSSEPGQGIVAETQYF,TGTGCCAGCAGCTCCGAACCGGGACAGGGGATAGTTGCTGAGACCCAGTACTTC
TRBV24-1,.,TRBD1,15,TRBJ1-1,CATSTAGTGNTEAFF,TGTGCCACCAGCACCGCCGGGACAGGGAACACTGAAGCTTTCTTT
TRBV18,.,TRBD1,16,TRBJ1-1,CASSPGTGDLYTEAFF,TGTGCCAGCTCACCCGGGACAGGGGATTTGTACACTGAAGCTTTCTTT
TRBV20-1,.,.,14,TRBJ2-3,CSASTSQGTDTQYF,TGCAGTGCAAGTACATCACAAGGCACAGATACGCAGTATTTT
TRBV2,.,.,15,TRBJ1-1,CASSELGGSNTEAFF,TGTGCCAGCAGTGAATTGGGGGGATCGAACACTGAAGCTTTCTTT
TRBV2,.,.,15,TRBJ2-2,CASSLRTASTGELFF,TGTGCCAGCAGTCTCAGGACGGCGAGCACCGGGGAGCTGTTTTTT
TRBV2,.,.,14,TRBJ1-1,CASTVDGGRPEAFF,TGTGCCAGCACCGTTGATGGAGGTCGACCTGAAGCTTTCTTT
TRBV6-6,.,.,13,TRBJ1-4,CAGNTGLHEKLFF,TGTGCCGGCAATACAGGGTTGCATGAAAAACTGTTTTTT
TRBV7-2,.,TRBD1,14,TRBJ2-5,CASSTDRGLETQYF,TGTGCCAGCAGCACGGACAGGGGGTTGGAGACCCAGTACTTC
TRBV18,.,.,14,TRBJ2-3,CASSPEVGTDTQYF,TGTGCCAGCTCACCAGAAGTCGGCACAGATACGCAGTATTTT
TRBV27,.,.,14,TRBJ2-7,CASSGIDSPYEQYF,TGTGCCAGCAGTGGGATAGACAGCCCCTACGAGCAGTACTTC
TRBV18,.,.,16,TRBJ1-2,CASSPQATETNYGYTF,TGTGCCAGCTCACCACAGGCGACTGAAACTAACTATGGCTACACCTTC
TRBV7-2,.,.,14,TRBJ2-5,CASSGRLVRETQYF,TGTGCCAGCAGCGGACGACTAGTCCGAGAGACCCAGTACTTC
TRBV27,.,.,13,TRBJ1-5,CASSLSSNQPQHF,TGTGCCAGCAGTTTATCTAGCAATCAGCCCCAGCATTTT
TRBV27,.,TRBD2,18,TRBJ2-3,CASRPTSGGVISTDTQYF,TGTGCCAGCAGGCCCACTAGCGGGGGGGTTATTAGCACAGATACGCAGTATTTT
TRBV6-5,.,TRBD1,16,TRBJ1-5,CASSYPGTGSNQPQHF,TGTGCCAGCAGTTACCCAGGGACAGGGAGCAATCAGCCCCAGCATTTT
TRBV20-1,.,.,10,TRBJ1-1,CRGLSTEAFF,TGCAGGGGCCTTAGCACTGAAGCTTTCTTT
TRBV7-8,.,.,14,TRBJ1-2,CASSARGQGDGYTF,TGTGCCAGCAGCGCCCGTGGTCAAGGGGATGGCTACACCTTC
TRBV6-2/TRBV6-3,once,.,15,TRBJ1-4,CASSYIGRTDEKLFF,TGTGCCAGCAGTTATATCGGACGGACGGATGAAAAACTGTTTTTT
TRBV25-1,.,TRBD1,16,TRBJ2-5,CASSDPGTVIGETQYF,TGTGCCAGCAGTGATCCCGGGACAGTAATCGGAGAGACCCAGTACTTC
TRBV5-1,.,.,15,TRBJ1-2,CASSAVWGEDYGYTF,TGCGCCAGCAGCGCAGTGTGGGGAGAAGACTATGGCTACACCTTC
TRBV6-6,.,.,15,TRBJ1-1,CASSSNLGLNTEAFF,TGTGCCAGCAGTTCCAATCTAGGGTTAAACACTGAAGCTTTCTTT
TRBV2,.,.,15,TRBJ2-4,CASSILALAKNIQYF,TGTGCCAGCAGTATATTAGCTCTAGCCAAAAACATTCAGTACTTC
TRBV20-1,.,.,13,TRBJ1-4,CSASPGRSEKLFF,TGCAGTGCTAGTCCGGGTCGGAGTGAAAAACTGTTTTTT
TRBV19,.,.,14,TRBJ1-5,CASSIAQGNQPQHF,TGTGCCAGTAGTATAGCCCAGGGTAATCAGCCCCAGCATTTT
TRBV2,.,.,13,TRBJ2-7,CASSDGTSYEQYF,TGTGCCAGCAGTGACGGGACAAGCTACGAGCAGTACTTC
TRBV19,.,.,15,TRBJ2-5,CASRSSGGIVETQYF,TGTGCCAGCCGGAGCTCAGGGGGGATAGTTGAGACCCAGTACTTC